This T cell receptor beta chain was sequenced during a study of T-cell memory formation after mild COVID-19. Concerning this clonotype itself: Its antigen remains unknown.

5'RACE primed at constant segments yielded TCR alpha and TCR beta cDNA libraries bearing sample barcodes and UMIs. TCRdb used MiXCR to reprocess the 5' RACE reads, holding one entry per CDR3 protein. The repertoire holds around 390,000 distinct CDR3 sequences, with 16% as singletons. The study's findings and limits: Still unconfirmed is whether the second-wave clones peaking on day 37 recognized SARS-CoV-2. There were some responding clones in pre-infection memory, which suggested that cross-reactive memory had joined. Among clones contracting day 15 to 85, CD4/CD8 was balanced, whereas later expanders leaned CD4+.

Material for sequencing was PBMCs or a T cell subset sorted from them (not recorded which). The sequence came from a man between 18 and 35 years old who had mild COVID-19 (a few samples of this study predate the infection). Cell type and time point are not known.

The CDR3 DNA is TGTGCCAGCAGTATTAACAGGGTCGGAGGTGCAGATACGCAGTATTTT. The encoded protein is CASSINRVGGADTQYF. V and J are TRBV28 and TRBJ2-3, with D maybe TRBD1 (6 bases). Germline loops: CDR1 MDHEN, CDR2 SYDVKM. V lost 5 bases to trimming and J lost 4 bases, with 19 bases between them. This CDR3 has 16 residues.